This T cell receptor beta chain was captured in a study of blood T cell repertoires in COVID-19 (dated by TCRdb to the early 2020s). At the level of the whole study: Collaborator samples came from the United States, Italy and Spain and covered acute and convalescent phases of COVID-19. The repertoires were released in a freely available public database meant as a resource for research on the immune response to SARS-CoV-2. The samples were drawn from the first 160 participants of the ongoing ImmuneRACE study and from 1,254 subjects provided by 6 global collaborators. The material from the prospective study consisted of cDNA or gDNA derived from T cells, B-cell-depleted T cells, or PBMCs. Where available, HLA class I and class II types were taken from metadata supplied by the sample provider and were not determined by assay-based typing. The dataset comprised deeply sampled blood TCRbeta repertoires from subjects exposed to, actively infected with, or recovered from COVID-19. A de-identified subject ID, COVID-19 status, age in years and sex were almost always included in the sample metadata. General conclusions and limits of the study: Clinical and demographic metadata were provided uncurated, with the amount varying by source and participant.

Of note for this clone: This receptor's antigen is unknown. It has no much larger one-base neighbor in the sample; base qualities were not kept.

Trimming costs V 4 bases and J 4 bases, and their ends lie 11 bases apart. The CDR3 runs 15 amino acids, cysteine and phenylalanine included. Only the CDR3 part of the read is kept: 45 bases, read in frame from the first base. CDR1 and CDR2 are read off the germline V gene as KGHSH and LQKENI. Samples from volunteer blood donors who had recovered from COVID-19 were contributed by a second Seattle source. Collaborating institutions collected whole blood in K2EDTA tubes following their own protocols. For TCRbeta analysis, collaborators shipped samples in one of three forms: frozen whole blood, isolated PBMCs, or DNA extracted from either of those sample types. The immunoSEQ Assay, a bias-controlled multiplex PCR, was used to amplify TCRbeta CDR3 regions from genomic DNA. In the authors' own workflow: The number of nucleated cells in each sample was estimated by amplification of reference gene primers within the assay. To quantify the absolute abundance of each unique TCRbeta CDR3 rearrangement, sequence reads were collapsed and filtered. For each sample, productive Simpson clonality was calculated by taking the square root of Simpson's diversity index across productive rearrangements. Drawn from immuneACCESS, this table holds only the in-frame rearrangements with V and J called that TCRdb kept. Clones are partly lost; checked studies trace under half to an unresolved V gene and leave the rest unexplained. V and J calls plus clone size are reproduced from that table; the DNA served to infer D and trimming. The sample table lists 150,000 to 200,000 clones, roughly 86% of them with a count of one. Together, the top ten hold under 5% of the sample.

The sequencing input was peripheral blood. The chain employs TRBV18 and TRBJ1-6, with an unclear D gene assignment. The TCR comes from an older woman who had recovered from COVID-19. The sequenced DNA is TGTGCCAGCTCACTAGCAGAGACGTATAATTCACCCCTCCACTTT. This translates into CASSLAETYNSPLHF.